Listed here are 25 T cell receptor beta chains from one sample, sequenced in a study of early T cells in non-severe SARS-CoV-2 infection. TCRdb passed the 5' RACE reads through MiXCR, listing each CDR3 protein once. The table has 65,000 to 90,000 distinct CDR3 sequences, more than 9% seen once. The sequencing input was whole blood. Every receptor here comes from an adult who was a healthcare worker with PCR-confirmed SARS-CoV-2 infection or an uninfected control (not recorded which).

This clonotype has only a few counts. This sequence joins TRBV2 and TRBJ2-5; 7 positions match TRBD2. The CDR3 spans 13 residues. CDR1 is SNHLY and CDR2 is FYNNEI in the germline V gene. Losses at the gene ends were 8 bases for V and 4 bases for J; bases not matched to a gene: 7. CDR3 in DNA: TGTGCCAGCGGGAGGGGAAGGGGAGAGACCCAGTACTTC. Its translation is CASGRGRGETQYF.

This clonotype has at least ten counts. CDR3 sequence reads: CSARILASETQYF. The DNA of the CDR3 is TGCAGTGCTAGGATCCTAGCATCAGAGACCCAGTACTTC. The gene calls are TRBV20-1 and TRBJ2-5, with D possibly TRBD2 on 5 matching bases. The CDR3 covers 13 residues. Looked up from germline, CDR1 is DFQATT and CDR2 is SNEGSKA (reference sequence). V was clipped by 3 bases and J by 4 bases, with 12 bases between them.

At least ten counts were recorded for this clonotype. The J gene is TRBJ1-2, the V gene TRBV3-1, with no clear D. Trimming removed 1 base from V and 7 bases from J, with 4 bases in between. Germline CDR1 LGHDT, CDR2 YNNKEL (reference sequence). The CDR3 has 11 amino acids. CDR3 sequence reads: CASSQGGGYTF. CDR3 coding DNA: TGTGCCAGCAGCCAAGGTGGTGGCTACACCTTC.

This chain's CDR3 is CASSLGALASGYNEQFF. CDR3 nucleotides: TGTGCCAGCAGCTTAGGGGCCCTAGCGTCAGGTTACAATGAGCAGTTCTTC. The chain couples TRBV11-3 to TRBJ2-1; perhaps TRBD2 as D (6 bases). V was cut by 1 base and J by 4 bases, with 17 bases left in between. The CDR3 contains 17 residues. CDR1 and CDR2 (germline): SGHNT, YENEEA.

This clonotype was detected only a few times. The chain employs TRBV7-9 and TRBJ2-2; D might be TRBD1 (5 bases). The CDR3 spans 15 residues. Trimming cost V 7 bases and J 1 base, with 13 bases left between them. Germline V gene data show CDR1 as SEHNR and CDR2 as FQNEAQ (reference sequence). The CDR3 DNA follows: TGTGCCAGCACCCAAGGGGCGCTGAACACCGGGGAGCTGTTTTTT. Translation gives CASTQGALNTGELFF.

This clonotype was detected a few times. J is TRBJ1-1 and V is TRBV7-8; D is unresolved. There are 13 residues in the CDR3. Germline V gene lookup returns CDR1 SGHVS and CDR2 FQNEAQ. V lost 2 bases to trimming and J lost 8 bases, with 12 bases between them. DNA for the CDR3: TGTGCCAGCAGCTTAAGTGGGGATAGAGAAGCTTTCTTT. This encodes CASSLSGDREAFF.

This clonotype was picked up a small number of times. The chain links TRBV20-1 to TRBJ2-7; weak D call: TRBD1 (6 bases). Germline-derived CDR1 and CDR2 are DFQATT and SNEGSKA (reference sequence). The CDR3 covers 13 residues. V was trimmed by 1 base and J by 3 bases, leaving 10 bases between them. CDR3 loop: CSARGAGVYEQYF. The CDR3 DNA is TGCAGTGCTAGAGGGGCAGGGGTCTACGAGCAGTACTTC.

Many counts were recorded for this clonotype. V and J are TRBV12-3 or TRBV12-4 and TRBJ2-7, with 10 bases aligning to TRBD1. CDR3 size: 14 residues. The V segment lost 6 bases and the J segment 7 bases; nucleotides outside the gene matches: 9. This CDR3 is CASSPGTGAWEQYF. CDR3 DNA: TGTGCCAGCAGCCCCGGGACAGGGGCATGGGAGCAGTACTTC.

This clonotype was counted ten times or more. The chain joins TRBV5-1 to TRBJ2-1; 10 nucleotides line up with TRBD2. The length of the CDR3 is 15 residues. Germline V gene data show CDR1 as SGHRS and CDR2 as YFSETQ. V shed 4 bases and J 3 bases; nucleotides not matched to a gene: 4. The CDR3 DNA follows: TGCGCCAGCAGCCTAGCGGGAGTTTTCTACAATGAGCAGTTCTTC. This encodes CASSLAGVFYNEQFF. Combining the CDR3 with reference TRBV5-1 and TRBJ2-1 gives the whole variable domain KAGVTQTPRYLIKTRGQQVTLSCSPISGHRSVSWYQQTPGQGLQFLFEYFSETQRNKGNFPGRFSGRQFSNSRSEMNVSTLELGDSALYLCASSLAGVFYNEQFFGPGTRLTVL.

This clonotype was picked up a small number of times. The chain recombines TRBV7-9 with TRBJ2-1; 8 bases align to TRBD1. In germline, CDR1 is SEHNR, CDR2 FQNEAQ (reference sequence). V gave up 5 bases and J gave up 3 bases; unmatched junction bases: 9. The CDR3 is 16 amino acids. CDR3 DNA: TGTGCCAGCAGCGGAGCGCCGGACAGGGACTACAATGAGCAGTTCTTC. Translating gives CASSGAPDRDYNEQFF.

This clonotype was detected only once. The CDR3 loop is CASSKGDSRNEQFF. CDR3 coding DNA: TGTGCCAGTAGTAAAGGGGACTCAAGGAATGAGCAGTTCTTC. The rearrangement joins TRBV19 to TRBJ2-1; D might be TRBD2 (6 bases). The V gene lost 4 bases and the J gene lost 7 bases, with 14 bases spanning the gap. The CDR3 is made up of 14 amino acids. Germline-derived CDR1 and CDR2 are LNHDA and SQIVND (reference sequence).

This clonotype was counted between two and nine times. The V gene is TRBV5-6, the J gene TRBJ2-1, with D possibly matching TRBD2 (5 bases). Trimming took off 5 bases at V and 0 bases at J, with 12 bases between the two ends. This CDR3 has 15 amino acids. Germline-derived CDR1 and CDR2 are SGHDT and YYEEEE. CDR3 amino acids: CASSRGRGSYNEQFF. The CDR3 DNA sequence: TGTGCCAGCAGTCGGGGTCGGGGCTCCTACAATGAGCAGTTCTTC.

A few counts support this clonotype. The rearrangement uses TRBV3-1 and TRBJ1-4; D might be TRBD1 (5 bases). Germline V gives CDR1 LGHDT, CDR2 YNNKEL (reference sequence). V lost 4 bases to trimming and J lost 3 bases, with 18 bases between them. The CDR3 has 17 residues. The CDR3 loop is CASSPWPGREANEKLFF. The CDR3 DNA reads TGTGCCAGCAGCCCTTGGCCCGGCAGGGAAGCTAATGAAAAACTGTTTTTT.

This clonotype was seen a single time. Mismatch with germline at one junction end may stem from a read error. The chain joins TRBV7-6 to TRBJ2-1; 10 positions agree with TRBD2. This CDR3 region has 17 residues. The germline gives CDR1 SGHVS, CDR2 FNYEAQ. CDR3 protein: CAGSGGSSGSSYNEQFF. CDR3 DNA sequence: TGTGCCGGCAGCGGGGGGTCTAGCGGGAGCTCCTACAATGAGCAGTTCTTC.

The V gene is TRBV29-1, the J gene TRBJ1-1; D uncertain. Trimming took 0 bases from V and 3 from J, leaving 5 bases between them. CDR1 is SQVTM and CDR2 is ANQGSEA in the germline V gene. The length of the CDR3 is 12 residues. As DNA, the CDR3 is TGCAGCGTTGAAGAATTAGACACTGAAGCTTTCTTT. As protein: CSVEELDTEAFF.

This sequence joins TRBV24-1 and TRBJ2-2, with 7 positions matching TRBD2. The CDR3 length is 17 residues. Losses at the gene ends were 4 bases for V and 0 bases for J; bases not matched to a gene: 7. Germline V gives CDR1 KGHDR, CDR2 SFDVKD. The CDR3 DNA is TGTGCCACCAGTGAAGCTCTAGCGGTGCCGAACACCGGGGAGCTGTTTTTT. Protein product: CATSEALAVPNTGELFF.

The DNA of the CDR3 is TGTGCCAGCAGCGCGACAGGGGAGTACACCGGGGAGCTGTTTTTT. Translating it yields CASSATGEYTGELFF. This rearrangement joins TRBV9 to TRBJ2-2, with 8 bases fitting TRBD1. The trim removed 3 bases at V and 3 bases at J, leaving 4 bases unmatched. Germline CDR1 and CDR2: SGDLS and YYNGEE. CDR3 length equals 15 residues.

V and J are TRBV6-5 and TRBJ1-1; tentative D call: TRBD1 (5 bases). V lost 6 bases to trimming and J lost 4 bases, with 9 bases between them. CDR3 size: 12 residues. Germline V CDR1 and CDR2: MNHEY, SVGAGI. Written as DNA, the CDR3 is TGTGCCAGCAGAAGGGGTTTCACTGAAGCTTTCTTT. The encoded protein is CASRRGFTEAFF.

This clonotype appeared a few times. The rearrangement joins TRBV6-2 or TRBV6-3 to TRBJ1-5; D is perhaps TRBD1 (5 bases). Trimming left V 2 bases short and J 6 bases short, with 17 bases between. Germline lookup yields CDR1 MNHEY and CDR2 SVGEGT. This CDR3 region has 16 residues. The CDR3 reads CASSYASRAWAQPQHF. For the CDR3, the DNA is TGTGCCAGCAGTTACGCCAGCAGGGCTTGGGCTCAGCCCCAGCATTTT.

The J gene is TRBJ2-4, the V gene TRBV7-2; D gene unclear. V was shortened by 0 bases and J by 3 bases, with 15 bases between the two germline ends. Germline values: CDR1 SGHTA, CDR2 FQGNSA. The CDR3 is 17 residues long. The CDR3, as DNA: TGTGCCAGCAGCTTAGCGCCTGGCTTCCTCGGCAAAAACATTCAGTACTTC. It translates to CASSLAPGFLGKNIQYF.

The CDR3 is CASRGTQPQSEQYF. The DNA for the CDR3 is TGTGCCAGCAGAGGGACCCAACCCCAGTCCGAGCAGTACTTC. The chain employs TRBV28 and TRBJ2-7, with D perhaps TRBD1 or TRBD2 (5 bases each). CDR3 length equals 14 residues. Per germline, CDR1 MDHEN and CDR2 SYDVKM. V shed 6 bases and J shed 6 bases, with 18 bases lying between them.

A note on this clonotype: A much larger clone lies one base from this, so it may be a read error. The chain joins TRBV18 to TRBJ2-7, with a possible D match to TRBD2 (6 bases). Per germline, CDR1 KGHSH and CDR2 LQKENI. The CDR3 loop spans 13 amino acids. The CDR3 protein is CASSPGLGYKQYF. The DNA for the CDR3 is TGTGCCAGCTCCCCGGGACTCGGCTACAAGCAGTACTTC. The whole variable domain, filled in from reference TRBV18 and TRBJ2-7, reads NAGVMQNPRHLVRRRGQEARLRCSPMKGHSHVYWYRQLPEEGLKFMVYLQKENIIDESGMPKERFSAEFPKEGPSILRIQQVVRGDSAAYFCASSPGLGYKQYFGPGTRLTVT.

V is TRBV7-2 and J is TRBJ2-3, with 7 bases that match TRBD2. Germline V gene sequence: CDR1 SGHTA, CDR2 FQGNSA. J lost 8 bases, V lost 4 bases, and 9 bases had no gene match. This CDR3 is 14 amino acids long. This chain's CDR3 is CASSSPGGGGTQYF. CDR3 nucleotides: TGTGCCAGCAGCTCCCCGGGGGGTGGTGGTACGCAGTATTTT.

The chain combines TRBV7-3 with TRBJ2-3; 10 bases agree with TRBD2. Germline V lookup: CDR1 SGHTA, CDR2 FQGTGA. The length of the CDR3 is 16 residues. J was trimmed by 3 bases and V by 5 bases; bases with no gene match: 8. The CDR3 DNA reads TGTGCCAGCAGCCCTTTCGGGACTAGCGCAACAGATACGCAGTATTTT. The encoded protein is CASSPFGTSATDTQYF.

The gene calls are TRBV28 and TRBJ2-1; no firm D call. The CDR3 is made up of 11 amino acids. With 5 bases removed from V and 9 bases from J, the gap between germline ends came to 8 bases. The germline gives CDR1 MDHEN, CDR2 SYDVKM. The CDR3 here is CASSPSSEQFF. The CDR3 DNA reads TGTGCCAGCAGTCCTTCTAGTGAGCAGTTCTTC.